What follows are 15 T cell receptor beta chains derived from one specimen sequenced in a study of T cells after yellow fever vaccination. MiXCR was run by TCRdb on the 5' RACE reads, yielding one entry per CDR3 protein. The table has hundreds of thousands of distinct CDR3 sequences, about 12% seen once; the top ten hold about 15%. The source was PBMCs, collected on the day of the yellow fever booster vaccination. Receptors originate from a man aged 25 to 40 who received the YFV17D yellow fever vaccine.

This rearrangement joins TRBV6-5 to TRBJ2-1; D gene unclear. The CDR3 totals 15 residues. Trimming took 2 bases from V and 2 from J, leaving 10 bases between them. Germline CDR1 and CDR2: MNHEY and SVGAGI. The CDR3 DNA reads TGTGCCAGCAGTTACGAGACGGCGGCCTACAATGAGCAGTTCTTC. This gives the protein CASSYETAAYNEQFF.

There are a few counts of this clonotype. This sequence joins TRBV6-1 and TRBJ1-4; possibly TRBD1 for D (5 bases). The V and J ends lost 7 bases and 7 bases respectively, with 13 bases between them. CDR1 is MNHNS, CDR2 SASEGT, per germline. The CDR3 contains 13 residues. The CDR3 sequence: CASTSSGFEKLFF. The CDR3 DNA reads as TGTGCCAGCACCTCCTCAGGGTTTGAAAAACTGTTTTTT.

CDR3 region: CSARDPRSINEQFF. The CDR3 DNA reads as TGCAGTGCTAGAGATCCCCGGAGTATCAATGAGCAGTTCTTC. The rearrangement uses TRBV20-1 and TRBJ2-1; D not resolved. The CDR3 has 14 residues. Germline CDR1 DFQATT, CDR2 SNEGSKA (reference sequence). Between the trimmed V and J ends, which lost 0 bases and 6 bases, there was a span of 12 bases.

The rearrangement links TRBV10-3 to TRBJ1-5; 8 nucleotides match TRBD1. The germline V gene has CDR1 ENHRY and CDR2 SYGVKD. This CDR3 has 16 residues. The J segment lost 5 bases and the V segment lost 8 bases, leaving 14 bases of the junction unmatched. CDR3 sequence (DNA): TGTGCCATCTCCCCGGGGGGCAGGGGGCAGGATCAGCCCCAGCATTTT. It specifies CAISPGGRGQDQPQHF.

This clonotype was detected many times. The V call is TRBV15, the J call TRBJ1-2, with 9 bases matching TRBD1. The ends lost 3 bases at V and 7 bases at J; junction bases unmatched: 3. CDR3 length: 13 amino acids. Germline CDR1 and CDR2: LNHNV and YYDKDF (reference sequence). DNA of the CDR3: TGTGCCACCAGCAGGGGACAGGGTGGTGGCTACACCTTC. Protein sequence: CATSRGQGGGYTF.

This chain links TRBV20-1 with TRBJ2-3, with 12 bases lining up with TRBD2. Germline CDR1 is DFQATT and CDR2 is SNEGSKA (reference sequence). The J segment lost 1 base and the V segment lost 4 bases, leaving 9 bases of the junction unmatched. CDR3 length: 17 residues. This CDR3 reads CSATLAGGRSGTDTQYF. The CDR3 DNA reads as TGCAGTGCTACCCTAGCGGGAGGGCGATCGGGCACAGATACGCAGTATTTT.

The V and J genes are TRBV5-1 and TRBJ2-3; D is unresolved. V lost 5 bases, J lost 4 bases, and 8 bases lay in between. The V gene's germline CDR1 is SGHRS and CDR2 YFSETQ. CDR3 length: 12 amino acids. For the CDR3, the DNA is TGCGCCAGCAGAAGCTCCGCAGATACGCAGTATTTT. Amino acid sequence: CASRSSADTQYF.

A note on this clonotype: The junction does not match germline at one end; this may be a read error. This chain uses TRBV24-1 with TRBJ2-3; 10 bases are shared with TRBD1. The CDR3 sequence is 17 residues long. Germline V lookup: CDR1 KGHDR, CDR2 SFDVKD. CDR3 region: CATSSGTGVRSTDTQYF. CDR3 in DNA: TGCGCCACCAGTTCCGGGACAGGGGTGCGAAGCACAGATACGCAGTATTTT.

The J gene is TRBJ1-5, the V gene TRBV20-1, with a weak D call TRBD1 (6 bases). CDR1 is DFQATT, CDR2 SNEGSKA, per germline (reference sequence). V lost 7 bases and J 2 bases, leaving 15 bases between the germline ends. This CDR3 comprises 14 residues. CDR3 DNA: TGCAGTGTCCTGAGGGGGTTGGGCAATCAGCCCCAGCATTTT. It yields the protein CSVLRGLGNQPQHF.

On this clonotype: One end of the junction is discordant with germline, which a read error may explain. The chain carries TRBV27 and TRBJ2-7; 8 bases map to TRBD2. The CDR3 runs 15 residues. Germline loops: CDR1 MNHEY, CDR2 SMNVEV (reference sequence). The CDR3 nucleotides read TGTGTCAGCAACCGAGCGGGGGCGAGCTCCTACGAGCAGTACTTC. Its translation is CVSNRAGASSYEQYF.

The chain carries TRBV25-1 and TRBJ2-1; D is unclear. The V and J ends lost 7 bases and 8 bases respectively, with 15 bases between them. The CDR3 loop spans 13 amino acids. Germline CDR1 and CDR2: MGHDK and SYGVNS. In nucleotides, the CDR3 is TGTGCCAGCAAACCGGTGGGGTCTCATGAGCAGTTCTTC. Translating it yields CASKPVGSHEQFF.

This clonotype was observed a handful of times. The rearrangement links TRBV9 to TRBJ2-1; D might be TRBD2 (5 bases). Germline V gene lookup returns CDR1 SGDLS and CDR2 YYNGEE. Trimming shortened V by 3 bases and J by 2 bases, and 12 bases separated the two germline ends. There are 15 residues in the CDR3. The CDR3 DNA reads as TGTGCCAGCAGCGCCCCGGAGGACCCCTACAATGAGCAGTTCTTC. Protein: CASSAPEDPYNEQFF.

The chain joins TRBV7-2 to TRBJ2-7; 9 bases match TRBD2. The CDR3 extends over 14 amino acids. Germline CDR1 and CDR2: SGHTA and FQGNSA. J lost 5 bases, V lost 2 bases, and 4 bases had no gene match. CDR3 sequence (DNA): TGTGCCAGCAGCTTAACGTCTAGCGGGAACGAGCAGTACTTC. This translates into CASSLTSSGNEQYF.

This chain uses TRBV9 with TRBJ2-5; D is possibly TRBD1 (6 bases). V was cut by 0 bases and J by 1 base, with 10 bases left in between. CDR3 size: 15 residues. In germline, CDR1 is SGDLS, CDR2 YYNGEE. CDR3 protein: CASSVATTGQETQYF. Written as DNA, the CDR3 is TGTGCCAGCAGCGTAGCTACGACAGGCCAAGAGACCCAGTACTTC.

A few counts support this clonotype. This rearrangement joins TRBV5-1 to TRBJ1-2; perhaps TRBD1 as D (5 bases). V lost 0 bases to trimming and J lost 9 bases, with 9 bases between them. CDR3 length: 12 amino acids. Germline CDR1 SGHRS, CDR2 YFSETQ. CDR3 coding DNA: TGCGCCAGCAGCTTGGGGGGGGGAAGCTACACCTTC. The encoded protein is CASSLGGGSYTF.